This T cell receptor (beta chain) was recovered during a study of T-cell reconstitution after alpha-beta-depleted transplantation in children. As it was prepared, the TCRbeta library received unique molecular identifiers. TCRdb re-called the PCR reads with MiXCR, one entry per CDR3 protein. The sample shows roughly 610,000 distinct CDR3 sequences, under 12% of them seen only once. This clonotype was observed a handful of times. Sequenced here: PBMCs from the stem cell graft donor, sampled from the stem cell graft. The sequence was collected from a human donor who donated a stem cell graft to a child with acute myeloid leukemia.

The CDR3 region is CASSLSDLRDTQYF. Here the CDR3 DNA reads TGTGCCAGCAGTTTGTCCGATTTGAGAGATACGCAGTATTTT. The chain recombines TRBV27 with TRBJ2-3; D unresolved. Germline V CDR1 and CDR2: MNHEY, SMNVEV (reference sequence). V lost 3 bases, J lost 5 bases, and 12 bases lay in between. The CDR3 runs to 14 residues.